This entry describes one T cell receptor beta chain. Its antigen is still unknown. This CDR3 is 14 amino acids long. V was trimmed by 3 bases and J by 0 bases, leaving 10 bases between them. Germline V gene sequence: CDR1 SGHRS, CDR2 YFSETQ. Vbeta (60) and Jbeta (13) primers were used in the PCR. The table came from immunoSEQ multiplex PCR; TCRdb's copy has only in-frame clones and leaves some out. The sample lists 160,000 or so clones, roughly 85% occurring once. The sample originates from a study of cytomegalovirus exposure and HLA in healthy donors. Study-level points and caveats: Most TCR sequences were seen very rarely across donors, but some public TCRs occurred in many. A later analysis linked a missense DCLRE1C variant to TCR beta V- and J-gene trimming. Association of 16,951 TCR beta sequences with HLA alleles was found at 0.05 false discovery rate in a later analysis. Cytomegalovirus-associated TCR beta chains were listed, numbering some 180.

Sample: PBMCs. This receptor was taken from a woman in her forties in good health and CMV-seronegative. This chain connects TRBV5-1 to TRBJ2-7; the D gene is possibly TRBD2 (6 bases). The CDR3 DNA sequence: TGCGCCAGCAGCTCCAGCGGGCCCTCCTACGAGCAGTACTTC. Protein product: CASSSSGPSYEQYF.